This T cell receptor beta chain was found in a study of OX40 agonist ivuxolimab in advanced cancers. TCRdb keeps only in-frame clones here, not all; method: immunoSEQ multiplex PCR. The table shows some 45,000 clones, with around 85% occurring only once. Trimming took 8 bases from V and 5 from J, leaving 18 bases between them. Germline CDR1 and CDR2: SGHTA and FQGNSA. This CDR3 contains 14 residues. This TCR came from an adult with an advanced solid tumor such as melanoma, head and neck, liver or kidney cancer. The rearrangement uses TRBV7-2 and TRBJ1-1; the D gene is possibly TRBD1 (6 bases). Sequenced here: CD4+ or CD8+ T cells sorted from blood, sampled in a trial of the OX40 agonist ivuxolimab. The CDR3 nucleotides read TGTGCCAGCTCAAGGGAACAGGGAGGAACTGAAGCTTTCTTT. This encodes CASSREQGGTEAFF.